Following are 23 T cell receptor beta chains from one sample sequenced in a study of T cells after somatic rescue of genetic block (dated by TCRdb to between 2020 and 2021). Library preparation was by the immunoSEQ multiplex PCR assay. TCRdb limited this immuneACCESS table to in-frame rearrangements with V and J called. A share of clones is missing; checked studies link under half to unresolved V genes, and the rest is unexplained. Here the sample has approximately 65,000 clones; 85% to 95% occur a single time. The top ten clonotypes cover about 3% of the sample. Sequencing input: peripheral blood mononuclear cells (PBMCs). The receptors derive from a man in his forties or fifties.

The chain carries TRBV7-2 and TRBJ1-1, with D perhaps TRBD1 (5 bases). Germline V CDR1 and CDR2: SGHTA, FQGNSA. This CDR3 is 14 amino acids long. Trimming took 3 bases from V and 6 from J, leaving 14 bases between them. The CDR3 is CASSFFQGVAEAFF. CDR3 in DNA: TGTGCCAGCAGCTTTTTTCAGGGCGTCGCTGAAGCTTTCTTT.

This clone appeared once. CDR3 coding DNA: TGCGCCAGCAGCCAGGGGCAAGGTCGGGACCGCTACAATGAGCAGTTCTTC. It is translated as CASSQGQGRDRYNEQFF. This sequence joins TRBV4-1 and TRBJ2-1; the D gene could be TRBD1 or TRBD2 (5 bases each). The V end was cut by 3 bases, the J end by 3 bases, with 18 bases between. The CDR3 totals 17 residues. The germline gives CDR1 MGHRA, CDR2 YSYEKL.

The genes are TRBV30 and TRBJ2-5, with 10 bases aligning to TRBD2. V shed 3 bases and J 2 bases; nucleotides not matched to a gene: 3. CDR1 and CDR2 (germline): GTSNPN, SVGIG (reference sequence). The length of the CDR3 is 14 residues. CDR3: CAWRASGGQETQYF. Here the CDR3 DNA reads TGTGCCTGGAGGGCTAGCGGGGGACAAGAGACCCAGTACTTC.

The rearrangement joins TRBV5-1 to TRBJ2-2, with D perhaps TRBD1 (5 bases). The CDR3 runs to 14 residues. Germline lookup yields CDR1 SGHRS and CDR2 YFSETQ. With 5 bases removed from V and 1 base from J, the gap between germline ends came to 9 bases. CDR3 coding DNA: TGCGCCAGCAGTCCTGGACAGAACACCGGGGAGCTGTTTTTT. It is translated as CASSPGQNTGELFF.

This chain links TRBV25-1 with TRBJ2-1; D gene unclear. Germline loops: CDR1 MGHDK, CDR2 SYGVNS. Trimming pared 6 bases from V and 8 bases from J, leaving 17 bases between. The CDR3 has 14 residues. This CDR3 reads CASSVSASSDEQFF. DNA for the CDR3: TGTGCCAGCAGCGTGTCCGCTTCTTCGGATGAGCAGTTCTTC.

This chain links TRBV14 with TRBJ2-1; no firm D call. This CDR3 comprises 11 residues. The V gene's germline CDR1 is SGHDN and CDR2 FVKESK. V lost 3 bases and J 7 bases, leaving 4 bases between the germline ends. Written as DNA, the CDR3 is TGTGCCAGCAGCCACGAGAATGAGCAGTTCTTC. The encoded protein is CASSHENEQFF.

The V and J genes are TRBV6-1 and TRBJ2-1, with D unresolved. V lost 3 bases and J 7 bases, leaving 13 bases between the germline ends. This CDR3 comprises 14 residues. The germline V gene has CDR1 MNHNS and CDR2 SASEGT. The CDR3 nucleotides read TGTGCCAGCAGTGACCGGTTTCAGTCTAATGAGCAGTTCTTC. Translation: CASSDRFQSNEQFF.

This clone was seen a single time. This rearrangement joins TRBV5-1 to TRBJ1-3; D not resolved. Germline loops: CDR1 SGHRS, CDR2 YFSETQ. V shed 0 bases and J shed 0 bases, with 10 bases lying between them. The CDR3 extends over 16 amino acids. The CDR3 DNA sequence: TGCGCCAGCAGCTTGGCCCCAGGACTCTCTGGAAACACCATATATTTT. Translated, it gives CASSLAPGLSGNTIYF. Based on the CDR3 plus reference TRBV5-1 and TRBJ1-3, the full variable domain is KAGVTQTPRYLIKTRGQQVTLSCSPISGHRSVSWYQQTPGQGLQFLFEYFSETQRNKGNFPGRFSGRQFSNSRSEMNVSTLELGDSALYLCASSLAPGLSGNTIYFGEGSWLTVV.

V usage is TRBV19 and J usage is TRBJ2-3; 11 bases line up with TRBD2. The germline V gene encodes CDR1 LNHDA and CDR2 SQIVND (reference sequence). V lost 4 bases and J lost 6; bases outside the gene matches: 9. The CDR3 contains 16 residues. The CDR3 sequence: CASSRTLAGGTDTQYF. CDR3 nucleotide sequence: TGTGCCAGTAGTAGAACCCTAGCGGGAGGAACGGATACGCAGTATTTT.

This chain connects TRBV28 to TRBJ2-7; possibly TRBD1 or TRBD2 for D (5 bases each). Trimming cost V 4 bases and J 6 bases, with 16 bases left between them. The CDR3 spans 14 residues. Looked up from germline, CDR1 is MDHEN and CDR2 is SYDVKM. CDR3 in amino acids: CASSWGTTRAEQYF. DNA for the CDR3: TGTGCCAGCAGTTGGGGGACCACTCGAGCCGAGCAGTACTTC.

The rearrangement uses TRBV4-1 and TRBJ2-1; D might be TRBD2 (5 bases). The V and J ends lost 4 bases and 0 bases respectively, with 16 bases between them. The CDR3 has 17 residues. In germline, CDR1 is MGHRA, CDR2 YSYEKL. The CDR3: CASSRFKPGSSYNEQFF. The CDR3 coding sequence is TGCGCCAGCAGCCGCTTTAAGCCGGGGAGCTCCTACAATGAGCAGTTCTTC.

The chain uses TRBV4-1 and TRBJ1-2; D not certain. The CDR3 loop spans 14 amino acids. Trimming stripped 0 bases from V and 1 base from J, with 6 bases between. Germline V lookup: CDR1 MGHRA, CDR2 YSYEKL. CDR3 sequence: CASSQDYINYGYTF. The CDR3 nucleotides read TGCGCCAGCAGCCAAGATTACATTAACTATGGCTACACCTTC.

The chain is built from TRBV6-1 and TRBJ2-2; tentative D call: TRBD2 (6 bases). This CDR3 region has 14 residues. V lost 5 bases, J lost 5 bases, and 12 bases lay in between. Germline lookup yields CDR1 MNHNS and CDR2 SASEGT. CDR3 DNA: TGTGCCAGCAGTCGACTAGGGGAGACCGGGGAGCTGTTTTTT. Translated, it gives CASSRLGETGELFF.

The chain joins TRBV2 to TRBJ2-5; TRBD1 matches 8 bases. V lost 7 bases, J lost 4 bases, and 5 bases stayed unmatched. CDR3 size: 13 residues. CDR1 and CDR2 (germline): SNHLY, FYNNEI. The CDR3 coding sequence is TGTGCCAGCACGGGACAGGCCCGAGAGACCCAGTACTTC. This codes for CASTGQARETQYF.

J is TRBJ2-5 and V is TRBV9, with 14 bases matching TRBD2. The length of the CDR3 is 18 residues. Trimming removed 4 bases from V and 4 bases from J; junction bases left unmatched: 12. The germline gives CDR1 SGDLS, CDR2 YYNGEE. The CDR3 region is CASSPGTSGSSMSETQYF. The CDR3, as DNA: TGTGCCAGCAGCCCCGGGACTAGCGGGAGCTCAATGTCAGAGACCCAGTACTTC.

This clone appeared a few times. V gene TRBV19 combines with J gene TRBJ1-5, with D unclear. Germline-derived CDR1 and CDR2 are LNHDA and SQIVND (reference sequence). Deletions cut 6 bases from V and 7 bases from J, with 10 bases between. This CDR3 region has 12 residues. The CDR3 DNA follows: TGTGCCAGTAGGTGGGAGCAGCAGCCCCAGCATTTT. It codes for CASRWEQQPQHF.

V usage is TRBV30 and J usage is TRBJ1-2, with D tentatively TRBD1 (5 bases). The ends were cut back, 4 bases at V and 5 bases at J, with 14 bases in the middle. The CDR3 covers 13 residues. Germline assignment: CDR1 GTSNPN and CDR2 SVGIG (reference sequence). The CDR3 DNA is TGTGCCTGGACTCCGACAGCGTGGTATGGCTACACCTTC. Translated, it gives CAWTPTAWYGYTF.

The V gene is TRBV11-1, the J gene TRBJ2-2; either TRBD1 or TRBD2 may fit D (6 bases each). The CDR3 length is 16 residues. Per the germline V gene, CDR1 is SGHAT and CDR2 is FQDESV (reference sequence). The V gene lost 5 bases and the J gene lost 5 bases, with 18 bases spanning the gap. CDR3 sequence reads: CASSPNPQGRTGELFF. For the CDR3, the DNA is TGTGCCAGCAGCCCCAATCCCCAGGGGAGGACCGGGGAGCTGTTTTTT.

The sample holds one count of this clone. The CDR3 nucleotides are TGTGCCAGCAGTCAAACCGGGACAGGGGGCACCTACGAGCAGTACTTC. It is translated as CASSQTGTGGTYEQYF. The chain recombines TRBV28 with TRBJ2-7; TRBD1 aligns across 12 bases. Germline V gene sequence: CDR1 MDHEN, CDR2 SYDVKM. This CDR3 is built from 16 residues. Trimming took 5 bases from V and 2 from J; bases not matched to a gene: 7.

The chain has TRBV6-5 and TRBJ2-1; D unresolved. V lost 2 bases to trimming and J lost 4 bases, with 9 bases between them. Germline V gene lookup returns CDR1 MNHEY and CDR2 SVGAGI. This CDR3 contains 14 residues. CDR3 sequence (DNA): TGTGCCAGCAGTTACAGTGTCAGGTACAATGAGCAGTTCTTC. Protein product: CASSYSVRYNEQFF.

The J gene is TRBJ1-1, the V gene TRBV13, with a possible D match to TRBD1 (5 bases). Germline V gene data show CDR1 as PRHDT and CDR2 as FYEKMQ (reference sequence). V shed 6 bases and J shed 2 bases, with 19 bases lying between them. The CDR3 is made up of 16 amino acids. In DNA form, the CDR3 reads TGTGCCAGCAGACGTAGAGAGGGGAGCTTAAACACTGAAGCTTTCTTT. This gives the protein CASRRREGSLNTEAFF.

J is TRBJ2-2 and V is TRBV15, with TRBD1 matching 8 bases. The J segment lost 7 bases and the V segment lost 5 bases, leaving 6 bases of the junction unmatched. The length of the CDR3 is 14 residues. Germline CDR1 and CDR2: LNHNV and YYDKDF (reference sequence). The DNA of the CDR3 is TGTGCCACCAGCCAAGACAGGGGAGGCGGGGAGCTGTTTTTT. Translated, it gives CATSQDRGGGELFF.

The V call is TRBV30, the J call TRBJ2-7; 8 nucleotides line up with TRBD1. CDR1 is GTSNPN, CDR2 SVGIG, per germline (reference sequence). The CDR3 is 13 amino acids. With 1 base clipped from V and 3 bases from J, the junction kept 2 bases outside the gene matches. The chain's CDR3 is CAWSGTGNYEQYF. Written as DNA, the CDR3 is TGTGCCTGGAGTGGGACAGGGAACTACGAGCAGTACTTC.